The 9 T cell receptor beta chains presented below share a single source sample, sequenced in a study of spatial heterogeneity in lung cancer. Time point noted: sample taken at primary tumor resection. Findings of the study overall: For expanded intratumoral alpha and beta TCRs, counts tracked tumor mutation counts.

Their antigen targets remain unknown. A single record per CDR3 protein comes from TCRdb applying MiXCR to the 5' RACE reads. This table has about 18,000 distinct CDR3 sequences, around 6% appearing once. Specimen: lung tumor tissue, collected at surgery. The receptors were sampled from a female donor with early-stage non-small cell lung cancer.

Comment on this clonotype: This may stem from a read error, because a much larger clone lies one nucleotide away. The gene calls are TRBV28 and TRBJ2-7; D call uncertain. Germline values: CDR1 MDHEN, CDR2 SYDVKM. The CDR3 contains 10 residues. CDR3 DNA: TGTGCCAGCAGGCACTACAAGCAGTACTTC. This encodes CASRHYKQYF.

By its share, this clonotype is medium-sized. The chain joins TRBV20-1 to TRBJ2-4; D is undetermined. V gave up 4 bases and J gave up 1 base, with 11 bases separating them. CDR3 length equals 14 residues. Germline V gene sequence: CDR1 DFQATT, CDR2 SNEGSKA (reference sequence). The CDR3 reads CSAKPGLAKNIQYF. CDR3 nucleotides: TGCAGTGCTAAGCCTGGATTGGCCAAAAACATTCAGTACTTC.

This clonotype was detected ten times or more. This chain links TRBV6-1 with TRBJ2-3, with no clear D. The germline CDR1 and CDR2 sequences are MNHNS and SASEGT. The ends were cut back, 4 bases at V and 4 bases at J, with 18 bases in the middle. This CDR3 spans 16 amino acids. CDR3 DNA: TGTGCCAGCAGTGGGGCACCAAGGTCTAGACCAGATACGCAGTATTTT. Its protein product is CASSGAPRSRPDTQYF.

This clonotype was detected many times. The rearrangement uses TRBV19 and TRBJ2-3; D may be TRBD2 (6 bases). CDR1 is LNHDA and CDR2 is SQIVND in the germline V gene (reference sequence). With 6 bases removed from V and 6 bases from J, the gap between germline ends came to 13 bases. The CDR3 covers 13 residues. The CDR3 spells CASSGSRGDTQYF. The CDR3 DNA is TGTGCCAGTAGCGGGAGCCGCGGGGATACGCAGTATTTT.

This clonotype appeared many times. CDR3 protein: CASSKDREYGYTF. The CDR3 coding sequence is TGCGCCAGCAGCAAGGACAGGGAGTACGGCTACACCTTC. The chain joins TRBV5-1 to TRBJ1-2; 8 bases line up with TRBD1. Unmatched junction bases numbered 7, after V lost 4 bases and J lost 8 bases. The CDR3 loop spans 13 amino acids. CDR1 is SGHRS, CDR2 YFSETQ, per germline. Based on the CDR3 plus reference TRBV5-1 and TRBJ1-2, the full variable domain is KAGVTQTPRYLIKTRGQQVTLSCSPISGHRSVSWYQQTPGQGLQFLFEYFSETQRNKGNFPGRFSGRQFSNSRSEMNVSTLELGDSALYLCASSKDREYGYTFGSGTRLTVV.

This clonotype was detected ten times or more. The V gene is TRBV30, the J gene TRBJ1-1, with 9 bases that match TRBD1. CDR3 length: 12 residues. Germline CDR1 and CDR2: GTSNPN and SVGIG (reference sequence). V gave up 3 bases and J gave up 4 bases; unmatched junction bases: 0. The CDR3 region is CAWRGQGTEAFF. In DNA, the CDR3 is TGTGCCTGGAGGGGACAGGGCACTGAAGCTTTCTTT.

This clonotype turned up a few times. The V gene is TRBV3-1, the J gene TRBJ2-5; TRBD1 aligns across 7 bases. The CDR3 totals 15 residues. Germline V CDR1 and CDR2: LGHDT, YNNKEL (reference sequence). V gave up 4 bases and J gave up 2 bases; unmatched junction bases: 7. The CDR3: CASSPHWDRQETQYF. CDR3 bases: TGTGCCAGCAGCCCGCATTGGGACAGACAAGAGACCCAGTACTTC.

This clonotype was found many times. The chain uses TRBV4-1 and TRBJ2-1; D is unresolved. The CDR3 consists of 15 residues. Between the trimmed V and J ends, which lost 8 bases and 2 bases, there was a span of 16 bases. The germline CDR1 and CDR2 sequences are MGHRA and YSYEKL. This chain's CDR3 is CASGRAALPYNEQFF. In DNA form, the CDR3 reads TGCGCCAGCGGACGGGCAGCTCTTCCCTACAATGAGCAGTTCTTC.

This clonotype was seen a few times. This sequence joins TRBV4-3 and TRBJ2-3; possibly TRBD1 or TRBD2 for D (5 bases each). CDR1 and CDR2 (germline): LGHNA, YSLEER. V was pared by 0 bases and J by 15 bases, with 16 bases between. The length of the CDR3 is 13 residues. CDR3: CASSQDLWDGLYF. The CDR3 region has the DNA TGCGCCAGCAGCCAAGATCTATGGGACGGGCTCTATTTT.